The source of this T cell receptor beta chain is a study of T cell responses to AZD1222 COVID-19 vaccine (dated by TCRdb to the early 2020s). Context from the whole study: TCR sequencing covered more than 230 trial participants: 207 given two doses of AZD1222 and about 26 given two doses of MenACWY control vaccine. Trial participants were enrolled by age into subgroups of 18-55, 56-69 and 70-plus years, and 148, 28 and 57 TCR-sequenced participants, respectively, were included in these subgroups.

About this clone: It lacks a known antigen. The sample holds no much larger clone one base away, and base qualities are not on file.

From the cysteine up to the phenylalanine, the CDR3 has a length of 14 residues. CDR3 DNA is the only sequence kept; it has 42 bases, read in frame from the first base. Per the germline V gene (reference sequence), MNHEY is the CDR1 and SMNVEV is the CDR2. V ends up 8 bases short and J 5 bases short, with an unmatched junction base count of 5. The CDR3 regions of human TCRbeta chains were subjected to immunosequencing. The published analysis was carried out like this. Repertoire TCRs were checked for matches against a reference library of SARS-CoV-2-specific TCRs that had been generated using the MIRA antigen-specificity platform. Breadth meant the fraction of unique TCRs that were SARS-CoV-2-associated, whereas depth meant the fraction of total T cells that were SARS-CoV-2-associated. Each spike-specific TCR was assigned to its reactive spike region and to a CD4 or CD8 class using the MIRA data. Log10-transformed breadth and depth values were compared by one-way ANOVA with Sidak's multiple comparisons tests. The table was pulled from immuneACCESS by TCRdb, which kept in-frame rearrangements only. Such tables lose some clones; where checked, under half of the loss comes from unresolved V genes, and the rest has no known cause. From that table come the V and J calls and clone size; the DNA was used to work out D and trimming. Across this sample there are approximately 150,000 clones, with around 88% seen only once. Together, the top ten hold roughly 0.98% of the sample.

Study-wide findings and limitations: Participants were mostly white British and included more females than males, and it was suggested by the authors that clonal diversity may have been underestimated. Only six AZD1222 recipients were SARS-CoV-2 seropositive at baseline, limiting conclusions about previously exposed vaccinees. Epitopes outside the regions mutated in the B.1.351 and B.1.1.7 variants were reportedly recognized by nearly half of the unique spike-specific TCRs. Vaccine-associated CD4 TCRs spanned the whole spike protein, with dominant responses in regions 160-218 and 743-854. Spike-specific TCR breadth and depth rose significantly after two AZD1222 doses compared with day 0 and with MenACWY recipients. The 56-69-year group was small, and its depth increase did not reach significance, likely because of low power. No day 14 peak-response samples were available, so repertoires were characterized only after the peak T cell response.

Taken with the paper, the label for time point translates to: about 28 days (+/-7) after the second vaccine dose. Because spike-specific TCR depth and breadth did not differ between the two schedules, AZD1222 recipients who got a second dose at roughly 4 weeks were pooled with those who got a second dose at roughly 12 weeks. Samples from vaccinated people were obtained from the UK trials COV001 and COV002, which included a single-blind randomized controlled phase 2/3 trial of AZD1222 (ChAdOx1 nCoV-19) in healthy adults. Trial participant PBMC samples were collected at day 0 and day 28 after the second dose for TCRbeta chain sequencing.

The rearrangement joined TRBV27 to TRBJ2-2; 10 of the junction bases match TRBD2. This TCR was recovered from an adult who received the AZD1222 COVID-19 vaccine. Here the sequenced sample was peripheral blood, taken 28 days after the second AZD1222 dose. CDR3 loop: CASLGTSATGELFF. The DNA reads as follows: TGTGCCAGCCTAGGGACTAGCGCAACCGGGGAGCTGTTTTTT.